The rows below give T cell receptor beta chains drawn from one sample of a study of Graves' ophthalmopathy and Graves' hyperthyroidism. TCRdb analysed the multiplex PCR reads with MiXCR anew, one entry per CDR3 protein. Of 650,000 to 900,000 distinct CDR3 sequences detected, roughly 41% appear once; the ten largest clones hold 44%. What was sequenced was peripheral blood. These receptors originate from an adult man with Graves' ophthalmopathy. CDR3s include the opening cysteine and the closing phenylalanine or tryptophan. A D gene is named only where the DNA matches it firmly. For some rows the clone size is stated as once, few or many, or as a class when expanded; others skip it.

>15|TRBJ1-4|once|.|TRBV7-2
TGTGCCAGCAGAGGCGGGGGACGGAAAAATGAAAAACTGTTTTTT
CASRGGGRKNEKLFF
>14|TRBJ1-2|few|.|TRBV10-2
TGTGCCAGCAGTTCCGGTGCCTTCTTATATGGCTACACCTTC
CASSSGAFLYGYTF
>15|TRBJ2-7|.|.|TRBV7-9
TGTGCCAGCAGCTCCTTGGCAGGGTCCTCCTACGAGCAGTACTTC
CASSSLAGSSYEQYF
>14|TRBJ1-1|once|TRBD1|TRBV29-1
TGCAGCGTTGATAAGACAGGGGGCGGCACTGAAGCTTTCTTT
CSVDKTGGGTEAFF
>13|TRBJ2-5|.|.|TRBV20-1
TGCAGTCACGGAGGGGACTACCAAGAGACCCAGTACTTC
CSHGGDYQETQYF
>18|TRBJ2-6|.|.|TRBV2
TGTGCCAGCAGTCCGTCATTATTCCGGGACTCTGGGGCCAACGTCATGACTTTC
CASSPSLFRDSGANVMTF
>15|TRBJ1-1|.|TRBD1|TRBV2
TGTGCCAGCAGAGACAGGGCAGGGAGGACTCCTGAAGCTTTCTTT
CASRDRAGRTPEAFF
>14|TRBJ1-6|.|TRBD1|TRBV6-4
TGTGCCAGCAGTGCTACAGGGGGGAATCCACCCCTCCACTTT
CASSATGGNPPLHF
>15|TRBJ2-5|.|TRBD1|TRBV24-1
TGTGCCACCAGTGACCCAGGGACAGGGTTCGAGACCCAGTACTTC
CATSDPGTGFETQYF
>14|TRBJ2-2|.|.|TRBV25-1
TGTGCCAGCAGTTACTCAGGGGTAACCGGGGAGCTGTTTTTT
CASSYSGVTGELFF
>11|TRBJ1-1|once|.|TRBV7-2
TGTGCCTGGATTGGGCCCACTGAAGCTTTCTTT
CAWIGPTEAFF
>15|TRBJ2-2|once|.|TRBV25-1
TGTGCCAGCTTGGTGAGCGGGTCGAACACCGGGGAGCTGTTTTTT
CASLVSGSNTGELFF
>15|TRBJ1-5|.|.|TRBV20-1
TGCAGTGCTAGCCGGGGGGCGCATAGCAATCAGCCCCAGCATTTT
CSASRGAHSNQPQHF
>14|TRBJ2-7|few|.|TRBV19
TGTGCCAGTAGTGGGGGCGGGAGCTCCTACGAGCAGTACTTC
CASSGGGSSYEQYF
>12|TRBJ1-2|many|TRBD1|TRBV29-1
TGCAGCGTAGCCACAGGGGCCTATGGCTACACCTTC
CSVATGAYGYTF
>12|TRBJ1-2|many|.|TRBV29-1
TGCAGCGTTGCCCGATCGGAGGGTGGCTACACCTTC
CSVARSEGGYTF
>16|TRBJ1-4|few|TRBD1|TRBV7-2
TGTGCCAGCAGCCAAGAAGGTGGGACAGGGGGGGAAAAACTGTTTTTT
CASSQEGGTGGEKLFF
>16|TRBJ1-6|.|.|TRBV5-1
TGCGCCAGCAGCCCGGTCCTCCAGGGAGGTAATTCACCCCTCCACTTT
CASSPVLQGGNSPLHF
>16|TRBJ1-3|.|.|TRBV7-9
TGTGCCAGCAGCTTATCTTCAAGGAGCTCTGGAAACACCATATATTTT
CASSLSSRSSGNTIYF
>11|TRBJ1-1|.|.|TRBV20-1
TGCAGCTTGCGCCCTGACACTGAAGCTTTCTTT
CSLRPDTEAFF
>12|TRBJ1-2|.|.|TRBV2
TGTGCCAGCAGTTACAGAGGTGGGGGCTACACCTTC
CASSYRGGGYTF
>12|TRBJ2-7|.|TRBD1|TRBV10-3
TGTGCCAGCAGTGACAGGGGGTCCGAGCAGTACTTC
CASSDRGSEQYF
>15|TRBJ2-5|few|.|TRBV4-1
TGCGCCACTCAGTTACGGCAGGGTATCGGGGAGACCCAGTACTTC
CATQLRQGIGETQYF
>14|TRBJ2-5|.|TRBD2|TRBV2
TGTGCCAGCAGGCCCGGGGGGGGGCGAGAGACCCAGTACTTC
CASRPGGGRETQYF
>13|TRBJ2-3|.|.|TRBV29-1
TGCAGCGTGTTGAGGGGGGGGACAGATACGCAGTATTTT
CSVLRGGTDTQYF
>14|TRBJ1-1|many|.|TRBV10-2
TGCGCCAGCAGTGGATCAATAATGGCCTCTGAAGCTTTCTTT
CASSGSIMASEAFF
>15|TRBJ2-5|.|.|TRBV6-5
TGTGCCAGCAGTTACTCGATAGCAGGGGTGGAGACCCAGTACTTC
CASSYSIAGVETQYF
>16|TRBJ2-1|.|TRBD1|TRBV2
TGTGCCAGCAGTGAATCGGGCCAGGGGGCCGGAGAGGTGCAGTTCTTC
CASSESGQGAGEVQFF
>14|TRBJ1-1|.|.|TRBV11-2
TGTGCCAGCAGCTCTCGAGTTGTAGCGACTGAAGCTTTCTTT
CASSSRVVATEAFF
>15|TRBJ2-5|few|TRBD2|TRBV12-3/TRBV12-4
TGTGCCAGCAGTGCGATAGCGGGAGGCCAAGAGACCCAGTACTTC
CASSAIAGGQETQYF
>14|TRBJ1-1|few|.|TRBV5-1
TGCGCCAGCAGCTCGGACGTAATGAACACTGAAGCTTTCTTT
CASSSDVMNTEAFF
>12|TRBJ1-3|many|.|TRBV9
TGTGCCAGCAGCGTACGTGGACACACCATATATTTT
CASSVRGHTIYF
>19|TRBJ2-5|.|TRBD1|TRBV24-1
TGTGCCACCAGTGATTGGCGGACAGGGGGAGTGAACCTCAGGGAGACCCAGTACTTC
CATSDWRTGGVNLRETQYF
>15|TRBJ2-5|few|.|TRBV4-1
TGCGCCAGCAGCCAAGTTGGGACTGGCCAAGAGACCCAGTACTTC
CASSQVGTGQETQYF
>15|TRBJ2-5|.|TRBD1|TRBV28
TGTGCCAGCAGCTACGGACAGGCTTCACAAGAGACCCAGTACTTC
CASSYGQASQETQYF
>11|TRBJ1-2|few|.|TRBV5-6
TGTGCCAGCAGAAAGGAGGGCGGCTACACCTTC
CASRKEGGYTF
>15|TRBJ1-2|many|TRBD1|TRBV5-1
TGCGCCAGCAGCTTTGAGGGACAGCGAAACTATGGCTACACCTTC
CASSFEGQRNYGYTF
>13|TRBJ2-5|.|.|TRBV2
TGTGCCAGCCGCCTCAGGGGGGGGGAGACCCAGTACTTC
CASRLRGGETQYF
>16|TRBJ2-5|many|.|TRBV7-7
TGTGCCAGCAGCTTAGGTACAGGGATGCTGAAGGAGACCCAGTACTTC
CASSLGTGMLKETQYF
>14|TRBJ2-5|many|TRBD2|TRBV29-1
TGCAGCGCCGCGAACCAGCGGGGTAAAGAGACCCAGTACTTC
CSAANQRGKETQYF
>17|TRBJ1-5|many|TRBD1|TRBV7-2
TGTGCCAGCAGCTTAGAACAGGGGGCTTTGGGCAATCAGCCCCAGCATTTT
CASSLEQGALGNQPQHF
>16|TRBJ2-6|.|TRBD1|TRBV6-6
TGTGCCAGCTTCCCGGGACAGATGACCCTGGTGAGCGTCCTGACTTTC
CASFPGQMTLVSVLTF
>12|TRBJ1-6|many|.|TRBV6-6
TGTGCCAGCGGTACTACAGGGTCACCCCTCCACTTT
CASGTTGSPLHF
>14|TRBJ1-2|few|.|TRBV27
TGTGCCAGCAGCCAAGGTCTGGACAGTCAAGGCTACACCTTC
CASSQGLDSQGYTF
>15|TRBJ1-5|.|.|TRBV24-1
TGTGCCAGCAGACCGCAGGGACATTTTGATCAGCCCCAGCATTTT
CASRPQGHFDQPQHF
>12|TRBJ1-2|.|.|TRBV6-6
TGTGCCAGCAGTTACCGGGATGATGGCTACACCTTC
CASSYRDDGYTF
>13|TRBJ2-2|few|.|TRBV7-6
TGTGCCAGCAGCTTTGTTAGGACCGGGGAGCTGTTTTTT
CASSFVRTGELFF
>15|TRBJ1-1|many|TRBD1|TRBV7-9
TGTGCCAGCAGCACCCGGACAGGGGCTAACACTGAAGCTTTCTTT
CASSTRTGANTEAFF
>17|TRBJ2-5|.|.|TRBV9
TGTGCCAGCAGCGAGGGACACGGGGATCGGTACCAAGAGACCCAGTACTTC
CASSEGHGDRYQETQYF
>12|TRBJ2-5|few|.|TRBV12-3/TRBV12-4
TGTGCCAGCTCAGGACCAAAAGAGACCCAGTACTTC
CASSGPKETQYF
>13|TRBJ1-2|.|.|TRBV6-2/TRBV6-3
TGTGCCAGCAGTTCCTACGTGGGGTATGGCTACACCTTC
CASSSYVGYGYTF
>14|TRBJ1-2|once|TRBD1|TRBV15
TGTGCCACCAGTGTGGACAGGGGGAGATATGGCTACACCTTC
CATSVDRGRYGYTF
>17|TRBJ1-1|few|TRBD1|TRBV9
TGTGCCAGCAGTGCGTCCGGGATACAGGGGTTGAACACTGAAGCTTTCTTT
CASSASGIQGLNTEAFF
>15|TRBJ1-2|.|.|TRBV2
TGTGCCAGCAGTTTTAGTCCCAGGGGAATCTATGGCTACACCTTC
CASSFSPRGIYGYTF
>16|TRBJ2-5|.|TRBD2|TRBV30
TGTGCCTGGAGTGTACTTGACCAGCGGGGAGAAGAGACCCAGTACTTC
CAWSVLDQRGEETQYF